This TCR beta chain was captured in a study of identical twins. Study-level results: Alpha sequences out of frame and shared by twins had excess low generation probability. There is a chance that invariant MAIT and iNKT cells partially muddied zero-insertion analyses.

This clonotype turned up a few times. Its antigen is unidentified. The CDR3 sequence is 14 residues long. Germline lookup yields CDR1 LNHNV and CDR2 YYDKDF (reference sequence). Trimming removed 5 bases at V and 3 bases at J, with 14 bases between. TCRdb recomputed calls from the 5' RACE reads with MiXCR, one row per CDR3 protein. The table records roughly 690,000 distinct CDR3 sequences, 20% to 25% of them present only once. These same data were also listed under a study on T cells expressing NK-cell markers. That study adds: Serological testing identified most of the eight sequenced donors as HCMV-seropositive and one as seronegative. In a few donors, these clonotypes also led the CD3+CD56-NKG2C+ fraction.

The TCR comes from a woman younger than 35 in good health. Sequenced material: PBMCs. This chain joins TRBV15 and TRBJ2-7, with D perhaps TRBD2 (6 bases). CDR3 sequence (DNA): TGTGCCACCAGCTTTACCAGGGACTTCTACGAGCAGTACTTC. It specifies CATSFTRDFYEQYF.